The T cell receptor (beta chain) under discussion was sequenced for a study of cytomegalovirus exposure and HLA in healthy donors. Using immunoSEQ multiplex PCR, the repertoire was profiled, and TCRdb retains in-frame clones only, with some absent. The data show 200,000 or so clones, approximately 82% seen once. Trimming removed 1 base from V and 15 bases from J, with 18 bases in between. Germline V CDR1 and CDR2: MGHRA, YSYEKL. CDR3 length: 14 amino acids. Material: PBMCs. This chain links TRBV4-1 with TRBJ2-2; D not certain. The clonotype comes from a woman under 40 in good health and CMV-seropositive. CDR3 sequence: CASSQVGTADKVFF. The CDR3 region has the DNA TGCGCCAGCAGCCAAGTCGGTACAGCCGATAAAGTGTTTTTT.